This is a list of T cell receptor beta chains from one sample in a study of T cells in Graves' hyperthyroidism and ophthalmopathy. TCRdb reanalysed the multiplex PCR reads using MiXCR and keeps one entry per CDR3 protein. The sample shows about 520,000 distinct CDR3 sequences, less than 25% of them seen only once. Sequencing was performed on blood. The receptor set was obtained from a man aged 18 to 29 with Graves' hyperthyroidism. Each CDR3 is given with its conserved first and last residue. Fields, in order: V gene, clone size, J gene, D gene, CDR3 DNA, CDR3 protein. D genes are given only for firm matches. Rows give clone size only sometimes, using once, few, many, or a class for an expanded clone.

v_call: TRBV5-1; clone_size: many; j_call: TRBJ1-2; d_call: NA; cdr3_nt: TGCGCCAGCAGCCTGGCGGCGGACTATGGCTACACCTTC; cdr3_aa: CASSLAADYGYTF
v_call: TRBV4-1; clone_size: many; j_call: TRBJ2-7; d_call: NA; cdr3_nt: TGCGCCAGCAGCCAAGACCTTGGGACGGCTCTCGAGCAGTACTTC; cdr3_aa: CASSQDLGTALEQYF
v_call: TRBV2; clone_size: many; j_call: TRBJ1-1; d_call: NA; cdr3_nt: TGTGCCAGCAGTGAAGTACAGGGAACTGAAGCTTTCTTT; cdr3_aa: CASSEVQGTEAFF
v_call: TRBV27; clone_size: NA; j_call: TRBJ1-1; d_call: NA; cdr3_nt: TGTGCCAGCAGTAGGGAAGGCTTGAACACTGAAGCTTTCTTT; cdr3_aa: CASSREGLNTEAFF
v_call: TRBV12-3/TRBV12-4; clone_size: NA; j_call: TRBJ1-5; d_call: NA; cdr3_nt: TGTGCCAGCACCTTCTCCAGGGGAGGTGCCAATCAGCCCCAGCATTTT; cdr3_aa: CASTFSRGGANQPQHF
v_call: TRBV5-4; clone_size: many; j_call: TRBJ1-2; d_call: NA; cdr3_nt: TGTGCCAGCAGCTTGGGGGCTCGGGACGCCGAAGCTGACTATGGCTACACCTTC; cdr3_aa: CASSLGARDAEADYGYTF
v_call: TRBV5-4; clone_size: NA; j_call: TRBJ1-1; d_call: NA; cdr3_nt: TGTGCCAGCAGCCAGGACAGTTTTAACACTGAAGCTTTCTTT; cdr3_aa: CASSQDSFNTEAFF
v_call: TRBV18; clone_size: many; j_call: TRBJ1-5; d_call: NA; cdr3_nt: TGTGCCAGCTCACCGCAACGTAATCAGCCCCAGCATTTT; cdr3_aa: CASSPQRNQPQHF
v_call: TRBV6-2/TRBV6-3; clone_size: NA; j_call: TRBJ1-5; d_call: TRBD1; cdr3_nt: TGTGCCAGCACCGACCCTGCTGGACAGGGCCCTTTGCCCCAGCATTTT; cdr3_aa: CASTDPAGQGPLPQHF
v_call: TRBV28; clone_size: many; j_call: TRBJ2-6; d_call: NA; cdr3_nt: TGTGCCAGCAGCCCACCGGGCCCCCCTACCAACGTCCTGACTTTC; cdr3_aa: CASSPPGPPTNVLTF
v_call: TRBV28; clone_size: many; j_call: TRBJ1-1; d_call: NA; cdr3_nt: TGTGCCAGCAGTTCTGGGGGGCTGGATACTGAAGCTTTCTTT; cdr3_aa: CASSSGGLDTEAFF
v_call: TRBV6-5; clone_size: NA; j_call: TRBJ1-1; d_call: NA; cdr3_nt: TGTGCCACCCGGTACTTAACTGAAGCTTTCTTT; cdr3_aa: CATRYLTEAFF
v_call: TRBV29-1; clone_size: many; j_call: TRBJ1-1; d_call: NA; cdr3_nt: TGCAGCGTTGGCGGGGCCGGCACTGAAGCTTTCTTT; cdr3_aa: CSVGGAGTEAFF
v_call: TRBV12-3/TRBV12-4; clone_size: many; j_call: TRBJ2-7; d_call: TRBD1; cdr3_nt: TGTGCCAGCAGTTTAGGGGGGACAGATTACGAGCAGTACTTC; cdr3_aa: CASSLGGTDYEQYF
v_call: TRBV7-8; clone_size: many; j_call: TRBJ2-7; d_call: NA; cdr3_nt: TGTGCCAGCACCCCCAGCAGCGGTTCCGAGCAGTACTTC; cdr3_aa: CASTPSSGSEQYF